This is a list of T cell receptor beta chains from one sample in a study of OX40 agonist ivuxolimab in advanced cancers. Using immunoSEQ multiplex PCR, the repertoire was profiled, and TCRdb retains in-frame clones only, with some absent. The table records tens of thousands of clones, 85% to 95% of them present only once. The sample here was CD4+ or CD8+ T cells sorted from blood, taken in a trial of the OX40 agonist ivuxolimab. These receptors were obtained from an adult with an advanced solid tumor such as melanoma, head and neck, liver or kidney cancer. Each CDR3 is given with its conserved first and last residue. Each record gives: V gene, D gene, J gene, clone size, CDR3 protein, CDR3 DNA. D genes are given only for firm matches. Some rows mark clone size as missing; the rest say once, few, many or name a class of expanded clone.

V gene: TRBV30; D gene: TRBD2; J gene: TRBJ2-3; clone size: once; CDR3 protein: CAWTNPGGVTGDTQYF; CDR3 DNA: TGTGCCTGGACCAACCCGGGGGGGGTTACGGGAGATACGCAGTATTTT
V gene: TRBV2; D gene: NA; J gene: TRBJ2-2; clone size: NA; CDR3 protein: CASTVRDTGELFF; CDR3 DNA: TGTGCCAGCACCGTCCGGGACACCGGGGAGCTGTTTTTT
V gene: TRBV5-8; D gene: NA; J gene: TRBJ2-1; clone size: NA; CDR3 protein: CASSPPGHISFF; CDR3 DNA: TGTGCCAGCAGTCCGCCGGGCCACATATCGTTCTTC
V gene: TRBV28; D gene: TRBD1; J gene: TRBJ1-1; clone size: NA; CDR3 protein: CASSETGKNTEAFF; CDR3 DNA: TGTGCCAGCAGCGAGACAGGGAAGAACACCGAAGCTTTCTTT
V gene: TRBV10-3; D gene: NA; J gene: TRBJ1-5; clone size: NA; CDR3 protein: CAISEAGNQPQHF; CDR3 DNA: TGTGCCATCAGTGAGGCGGGCAATCAGCCCCAGCATTTT
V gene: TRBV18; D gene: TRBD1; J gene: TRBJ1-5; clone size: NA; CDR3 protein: CASSPAGTGSDQPQHF; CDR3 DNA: TGTGCCAGCTCACCAGCCGGGACAGGGTCCGACCAGCCCCAGCATTTT
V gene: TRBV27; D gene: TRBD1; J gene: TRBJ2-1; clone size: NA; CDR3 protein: CASSRPGQAYSYNEQFF; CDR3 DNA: TGTGCCAGCAGTCGACCCGGACAGGCTTACTCCTACAATGAGCAGTTCTTC
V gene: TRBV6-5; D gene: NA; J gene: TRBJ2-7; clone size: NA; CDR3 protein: CASSYSFGGYEQYF; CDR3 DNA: TGTGCCAGCAGTTACTCTTTTGGCGGCTACGAGCAGTACTTC
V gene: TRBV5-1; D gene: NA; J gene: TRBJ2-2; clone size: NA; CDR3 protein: CASSFGSTGELFF; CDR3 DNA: TGCGCCAGCAGCTTCGGATCTACCGGGGAGCTGTTTTTT
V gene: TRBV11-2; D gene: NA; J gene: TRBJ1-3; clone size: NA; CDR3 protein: CASSLVRGLTIYF; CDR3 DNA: TGTGCCAGCAGCTTAGTAAGGGGATTAACCATATATTTT